The rows below give T cell receptor beta chains drawn from one sample of a study of blood T cell repertoires in COVID-19. TCRdb keeps only in-frame clones here, not all; method: immunoSEQ multiplex PCR. The sample has approximately 210,000 clones; about 86% are singletons. The specimen was peripheral blood. These receptors were collected from a man between 18 and 35 years old with active or convalescent COVID-19. The CDR3 runs from the conserved cysteine through the conserved F or W. The D gene is left open where the match is weak.

TRBJ1-5 TRBV5-8 TRBD1 CASSRTGGFNQPQHF
TRBJ2-3 TRBV5-5 TRBD2 CASSWAASGISTDTQYF
TRBJ2-7 TRBV6-5 - CASTNGRRGKQYF
TRBJ2-7 TRBV3-1/TRBV3-2 TRBD2 CASSPKTTGLAGYEQYF
TRBJ1-1 TRBV13 - CASSCPVCAEAFF
TRBJ1-5 TRBV19 TRBD1 CASSIMGQGNQPQHF
TRBJ2-7 TRBV7-8 - CASSFTKTHEQYF
TRBJ1-2 TRBV18 - CASSPEGAYGYTF
TRBJ2-3 TRBV29-1 - CSVVAGTDTQYF
TRBJ1-5 TRBV4-1 TRBD1 CASSQDRDSFQPQHF
TRBJ2-5 TRBV18 TRBD2 CASSPPLAGPQAAQYF
TRBJ2-7 TRBV11-2 TRBD2 CASSPKSGRGYEQYF
TRBJ1-2 TRBV6-5 TRBD1 CASRRDREHGYTF
TRBJ2-5 TRBV13 TRBD2 CASSSLAAETQYF
TRBJ1-5 TRBV29-1 TRBD1 CSVGQGNQPQHF
TRBJ1-3 TRBV5-1 - CASSLALSGNTIYF
TRBJ2-7 TRBV27 TRBD1 CASSRTGVYEQYF
TRBJ2-2 TRBV5-5 - CASSVGQNTGELFF
TRBJ2-1 TRBV5-8 TRBD2 CASSLGLAGYPSSYNEQFF
TRBJ1-2 TRBV7-9 - CASSFKRLANYGYTF
TRBJ1-1 TRBV19 TRBD1 CASSYPTGVGTEAFF
TRBJ2-7 TRBV29-1 - CSVEDRRGTYEQYF
TRBJ2-2 TRBV4-2 TRBD1 CASSQDIPQDREVPGELFF
TRBJ1-1 TRBV30 - CAWSVKRGSGKMNTEAFF
TRBJ2-1 TRBV5-5 TRBD2 CASGEGVVYNEQFF
TRBJ1-5 TRBV16 TRBD1 CASSPGQGNQPQHF
TRBJ1-1 TRBV25-1 - CASSNGQLNTEAFF
TRBJ2-7 TRBV5-1 - CASSLVTAAYEQYF
TRBJ2-3 TRBV13 TRBD2 CASSFQGLAAPVSTDTQYF
TRBJ2-7 TRBV19 TRBD2 CASSTSGTRSYEQYF
TRBJ2-1 TRBV11-2 TRBD1 CASSLDWTGYNEQFF
TRBJ2-2 TRBV19 TRBD1 CASSIPTGSARELFF
TRBJ1-1 TRBV25-1 - CASSARGGGTEAFF
TRBJ1-1 TRBV10-2 TRBD1 CASSESGWDSMNTEAFF
TRBJ1-1 TRBV5-1 TRBD1 CASSWGTGGLGTEAFF
TRBJ2-4 TRBV5-4 - CASSFPGRAKNIQYF
TRBJ2-2 TRBV19 - CASSIRVSNTGELFF
TRBJ1-1 TRBV29-1 TRBD1 CSVRDRVNTEAFF
TRBJ1-5 TRBV24-1 - CATSDSRGDNQPQHF
TRBJ2-2 TRBV4-3 TRBD2 CASSQGGVTGELFF
TRBJ2-7 TRBV7-2 TRBD2 CASSWGGTSGEQYF
TRBJ2-2 TRBV7-2 TRBD2 CASSLLGGTHTGELFF
TRBJ2-1 TRBV28 TRBD2 CASTPTGTSGAGEQFF
TRBJ2-6 TRBV7-2 TRBD2 CASSLKVSGRASGANVLTF
TRBJ2-5 TRBV6-1 - CASSEALLLRGGQETQYF
TRBJ2-5 TRBV4-2 - CASSQDEDRETQYF
TRBJ2-3 TRBV6-4 - CASSVQGLTDTQYF
TRBJ1-1 TRBV14 - CASSQVEMNTEAFF
TRBJ2-1 TRBV7-3 TRBD2 CASSLTGLAPSSYNEQFF
TRBJ2-1 TRBV6-5 - CASRSQGRIRNEQFF
TRBJ2-7 TRBV11-2 TRBD2 CASSPGLAGDEQYF
TRBJ1-1 TRBV5-4 - CASSLRPGLAFF
TRBJ2-3 TRBV28 TRBD1 CASSRGGPSTDTQYF